One and the same sample provided the 17 T cell receptor beta chains below, sequenced in a study of vaccination effects on CD4 cells after COVID-19. Antigen specificity for these receptors is unknown. The assay was immunoSEQ multiplex PCR, and TCRdb's table has in-frame clones only and misses some. The sample lists around 71,000 clones; 65% to 85% were seen once. Expansion with viral peptide pools was applied to antigen-specific CD4+ T cells by the ViraFEST assay prior to sequencing. Following culture for ten to eleven days, CD4+ T cells were isolated. Each vaccine recipient was nucleocapsid antibody negative and had no prior SARS-CoV-2 infection. The sample consisted of CD4+ T cells from PBMCs cultured with HCoV-OC43 spike peptides, taken before COVID-19 vaccination. The subset denotes: HCoV-OC43 spike overlapping peptide pool stimulation. The receptors were gathered from a human donor who received a COVID-19 vaccine.

The gene calls are TRBV4-3 and TRBJ1-2; 11 bases match TRBD1. J was trimmed by 8 bases and V by 3 bases; bases with no gene match: 8. There are 15 residues in the CDR3. Germline lookup yields CDR1 LGHNA and CDR2 YSLEER. In nucleotides, the CDR3 is TGCGCCAGCAGCCAGGAGGACAGGGGGCGAAGCGGCTACACCTTC. This sequence encodes CASSQEDRGRSGYTF.

V gene TRBV5-1 combines with J gene TRBJ1-6; D possibly corresponds to TRBD1 (5 bases). The CDR3 is made up of 17 amino acids. Germline-derived CDR1 and CDR2 are SGHRS and YFSETQ. V shed 4 bases and J shed 0 bases, with 14 bases lying between them. The CDR3 nucleotides are TGCGCCAGCAGCCCTACTGGGGGGAGCTCCTATAATTCACCCCTCCACTTT. Translated: CASSPTGGSSYNSPLHF. The entire variable domain, with the rest obtained from reference TRBV5-1 and TRBJ1-6, is as follows: KAGVTQTPRYLIKTRGQQVTLSCSPISGHRSVSWYQQTPGQGLQFLFEYFSETQRNKGNFPGRFSGRQFSNSRSEMNVSTLELGDSALYLCASSPTGGSSYNSPLHFGNGTRLTVT.

This clone was seen more than once but under ten times. The rearrangement joins TRBV5-1 to TRBJ1-1; D perhaps matches TRBD1 (5 bases). Germline V CDR1 and CDR2: SGHRS, YFSETQ. This CDR3 region has 15 residues. V was clipped by 2 bases and J by 6 bases, with 17 bases between them. The CDR3 protein is CASSFSAGGVPEAFF. The CDR3 DNA is TGCGCCAGCAGCTTTAGTGCCGGGGGGGTCCCTGAAGCTTTCTTT.

In DNA, the CDR3 is TGTGCCAGCAGCTTAGCACTACTTGAGACCCAGTACTTC. This gives the protein CASSLALLETQYF. The V and J genes are TRBV7-8 and TRBJ2-5; D remains unclear. Germline V gene data show CDR1 as SGHVS and CDR2 as FQNEAQ. The V end was cut by 0 bases, the J end by 5 bases, with 7 bases between. The length of the CDR3 is 13 residues.

This chain uses TRBV5-1 with TRBJ2-3; D is perhaps TRBD1 (5 bases). V was shortened by 0 bases and J by 0 bases, with 5 bases between the two germline ends. Germline V gene data show CDR1 as SGHRS and CDR2 as YFSETQ. There are 14 residues in the CDR3. The CDR3 DNA reads as TGCGCCAGCAGCTTGGGACAGAGCACAGATACGCAGTATTTT. This sequence encodes CASSLGQSTDTQYF.

This clone turned up a few times. The V and J genes are TRBV5-1 and TRBJ2-5; TRBD1 aligns across 12 bases. The CDR3 loop spans 15 amino acids. The germline CDR1 and CDR2 sequences are SGHRS and YFSETQ. The V gene end was trimmed by 4 bases and the J gene end by 2 bases; junction bases not matched to a gene: 3. Here the CDR3 DNA reads TGCGCCAGCAGCGGGGGACAGGGGGCTCAAGAGACCCAGTACTTC. Translating gives CASSGGQGAQETQYF.

The rearrangement links TRBV9 to TRBJ2-1, with 9 bases fitting TRBD2. The CDR3 loop spans 16 amino acids. Germline V CDR1 and CDR2: SGDLS, YYNGEE. With 5 bases clipped from V and 7 bases from J, the junction kept 13 bases outside the gene matches. This CDR3 is CASSPRGTSLWNEQFF. The CDR3 bases are TGTGCCAGCAGTCCTAGGGGGACTAGCCTTTGGAATGAGCAGTTCTTC. The full variable domain, in which reference TRBV9 and TRBJ2-1 provide the parts outside the CDR3, is DSGVTQTPKHLITATGQRVTLRCSPRSGDLSVYWYQQSLDQGLQFLIQYYNGEERAKGNILERFSAQQFPDLHSELNLSSLELGDSALYFCASSPRGTSLWNEQFFGPGTRLTVL.

V usage is TRBV18 and J usage is TRBJ1-3, with D possibly TRBD1 on 5 matching bases. From germline, CDR1 is KGHSH and CDR2 LQKENI. Trimming took 4 bases from V and 2 from J, leaving 12 bases between them. The CDR3 loop spans 15 amino acids. CDR3 nucleotides: TGTGCCAGCTCACAGGGGAGGGCTCCTGGAAACACCATATATTTT. As protein: CASSQGRAPGNTIYF.

The chain has TRBV7-9 and TRBJ2-3; D gene ambiguous. The germline gives CDR1 SEHNR, CDR2 FQNEAQ (reference sequence). The CDR3 sequence is 14 residues long. With 1 base removed from V and 2 bases from J, the gap between germline ends came to 7 bases. The chain's CDR3 is CASSLGRLTDTQYF. The CDR3 DNA reads as TGTGCCAGCAGCTTAGGCCGGCTCACAGATACGCAGTATTTT.

This chain joins TRBV15 and TRBJ2-4; 14 bases match TRBD2. The CDR3 sequence is 21 residues long. Losses at the gene ends were 1 base for V and 0 bases for J; bases not matched to a gene: 11. Germline V gene sequence: CDR1 LNHNV, CDR2 YYDKDF (reference sequence). In DNA form, the CDR3 reads TGTGCCACCAGCAGAGGACTAGCGGGGGGGCGAAGAGACCTAGCCAAAAACATTCAGTACTTC. It yields the protein CATSRGLAGGRRDLAKNIQYF. Full variable domain (rest looked up from reference TRBV15 and TRBJ2-4): DAMVIQNPRYQVTQFGKPVTLSCSQTLNHNVMYWYQQKSSQAPKLLFHYYDKDFNNEADTPDNFQSRRPNTSFCFLDIRSPGLGDTAMYLCATSRGLAGGRRDLAKNIQYFGAGTRLSVL.

This chain connects TRBV11-3 to TRBJ2-1; no clear D gene. The length of the CDR3 is 13 residues. In germline, CDR1 is SGHNT, CDR2 YENEEA. The V end was cut by 5 bases, the J end by 2 bases, with 7 bases between. The CDR3 loop is CASSKDPYNEQFF. CDR3 DNA sequence: TGTGCCAGCAGCAAGGACCCCTACAATGAGCAGTTCTTC.

A few counts support this clone. The CDR3 region is CASSVDREAGNTIYF. The DNA for the CDR3 is TGCGCCAGCAGCGTCGACAGGGAGGCTGGAAACACCATATATTTT. The chain employs TRBV5-1 and TRBJ1-3; 7 bases map to TRBD1. CDR3 length: 15 residues. The germline V gene encodes CDR1 SGHRS and CDR2 YFSETQ. V lost 4 bases, J lost 2 bases, and 6 bases stayed unmatched.

A few counts support this clone. This chain joins TRBV6-1 and TRBJ1-5; D is undetermined. Trimming left V 0 bases short and J 9 bases short, with 15 bases between. The CDR3 runs to 15 residues. CDR1 MNHNS and CDR2 SASEGT come from the germline V gene. The CDR3 reads CASSEAPWAAGPQHF. Here the CDR3 DNA reads TGTGCCAGCAGTGAAGCGCCGTGGGCCGCGGGGCCCCAGCATTTT.

The CDR3 reads CASSPGQGHKFF. The DNA for the CDR3 is TGTGCCAGCAGTCCCGGACAGGGTCATAAGTTCTTC. V gene TRBV12-3 or TRBV12-4 combines with J gene TRBJ2-1; 8 bases fit TRBD1. CDR3 length: 12 amino acids. V trimming: 5 bases; J trimming: 14 bases; junction bases outside the gene matches: 8.

V usage is TRBV14 and J usage is TRBJ2-4; possible D gene TRBD1, 5 bases. CDR1 and CDR2 from the germline V gene are SGHDN and FVKESK. Trimming left V 0 bases short and J 6 bases short, with 9 bases between. The CDR3 contains 14 residues. The CDR3 DNA is TGTGCCAGCAGCCAAGAAACAGGTTTAAACATTCAGTACTTC. Translating gives CASSQETGLNIQYF.

The chain combines TRBV4-2 with TRBJ2-2; possibly TRBD2 for D (5 bases). This CDR3 is built from 14 residues. Between the trimmed V and J ends, which lost 0 bases and 6 bases, there was a span of 8 bases. Germline loops: CDR1 LGHNA, CDR2 YNFKEQ. CDR3 bases: TGTGCCAGCAGCCAAGATATGGAGGCCGGGGAGCTGTTTTTT. Translated, it gives CASSQDMEAGELFF.

V and J are TRBV30 and TRBJ1-2; the match to TRBD1 covers 7 bases. The CDR3 extends over 14 amino acids. The V and J ends lost 1 base and 0 bases, in that order; junction bases with no gene match: 2. CDR1 is GTSNPN, CDR2 SVGIG, per germline (reference sequence). The CDR3 nucleotides read TGTGCCTGGAGTGGCGGGACAGCTAACTATGGCTACACCTTC. It translates to CAWSGGTANYGYTF. Drawing the rest from reference TRBV30 and TRBJ1-2, the complete variable domain is SQTIHQWPATLVQPVGSPLSLECTVEGTSNPNLYWYRQAAGRGLQLLFYSVGIGQISSEVPQNLSASRPQDRQFILSSKKLLLSDSGFYLCAWSGGTANYGYTFGSGTRLTVV.